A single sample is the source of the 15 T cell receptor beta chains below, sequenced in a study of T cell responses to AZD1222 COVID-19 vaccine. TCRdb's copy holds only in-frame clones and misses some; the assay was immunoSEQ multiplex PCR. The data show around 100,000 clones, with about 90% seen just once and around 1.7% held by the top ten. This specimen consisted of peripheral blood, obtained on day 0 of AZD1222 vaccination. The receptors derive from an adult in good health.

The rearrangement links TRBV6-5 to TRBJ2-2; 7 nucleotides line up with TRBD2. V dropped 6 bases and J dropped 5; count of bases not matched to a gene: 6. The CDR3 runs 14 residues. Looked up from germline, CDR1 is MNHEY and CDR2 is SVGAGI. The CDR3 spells CASRSGGQTGELFF. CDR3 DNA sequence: TGTGCCAGCAGGTCGGGGGGTCAGACCGGGGAGCTGTTTTTT.

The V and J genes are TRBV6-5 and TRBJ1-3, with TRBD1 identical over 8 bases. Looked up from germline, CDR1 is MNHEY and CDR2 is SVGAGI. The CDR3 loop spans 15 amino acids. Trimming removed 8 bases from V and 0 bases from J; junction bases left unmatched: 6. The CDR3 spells CASRGQATSGNTIYF. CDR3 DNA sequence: TGTGCCAGCCGGGGACAGGCGACCTCTGGAAACACCATATATTTT.

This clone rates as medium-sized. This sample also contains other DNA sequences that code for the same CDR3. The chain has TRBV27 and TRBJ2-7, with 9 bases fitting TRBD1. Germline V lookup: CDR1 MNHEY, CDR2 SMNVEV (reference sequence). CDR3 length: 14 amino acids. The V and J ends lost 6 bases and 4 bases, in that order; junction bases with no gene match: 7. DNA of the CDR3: TGTGCCAGCAGCCTACAGGGGGCGAATTACGAGCAGTACTTC. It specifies CASSLQGANYEQYF.

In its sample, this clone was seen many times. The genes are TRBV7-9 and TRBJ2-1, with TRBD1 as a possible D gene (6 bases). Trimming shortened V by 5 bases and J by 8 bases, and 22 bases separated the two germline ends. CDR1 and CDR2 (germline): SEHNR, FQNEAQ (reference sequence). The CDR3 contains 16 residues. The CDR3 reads CASSHPVRGSSDEQFF. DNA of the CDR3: TGTGCCAGCAGCCACCCTGTCAGGGGTAGTTCAGATGAGCAGTTCTTC.

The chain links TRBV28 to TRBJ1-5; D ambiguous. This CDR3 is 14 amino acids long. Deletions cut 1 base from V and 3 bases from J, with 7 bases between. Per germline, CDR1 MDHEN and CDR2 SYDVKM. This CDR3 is CASSLLTDNQPQHF. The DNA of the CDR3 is TGTGCCAGCAGTTTATTAACAGACAATCAGCCCCAGCATTTT.

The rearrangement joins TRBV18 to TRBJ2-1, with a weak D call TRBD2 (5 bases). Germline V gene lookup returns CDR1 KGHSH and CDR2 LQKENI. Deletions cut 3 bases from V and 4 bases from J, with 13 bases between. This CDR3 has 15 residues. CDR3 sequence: CASSPTGGQYNEQFF. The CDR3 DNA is TGTGCCAGCTCACCTACCGGAGGCCAATACAATGAGCAGTTCTTC. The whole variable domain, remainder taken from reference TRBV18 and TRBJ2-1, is NAGVMQNPRHLVRRRGQEARLRCSPMKGHSHVYWYRQLPEEGLKFMVYLQKENIIDESGMPKERFSAEFPKEGPSILRIQQVVRGDSAAYFCASSPTGGQYNEQFFGPGTRLTVL.

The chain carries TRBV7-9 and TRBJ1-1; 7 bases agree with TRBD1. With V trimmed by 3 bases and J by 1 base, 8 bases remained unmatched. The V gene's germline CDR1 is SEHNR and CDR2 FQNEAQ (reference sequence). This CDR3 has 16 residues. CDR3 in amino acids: CASSFPRDRENTEAFF. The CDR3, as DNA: TGTGCCAGCAGCTTTCCCCGGGACAGAGAGAACACTGAAGCTTTCTTT.

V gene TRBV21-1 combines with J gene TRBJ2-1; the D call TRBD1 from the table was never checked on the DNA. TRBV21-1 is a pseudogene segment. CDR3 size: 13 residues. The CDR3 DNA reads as TGTGCCAGCAGCAAGGGCAGGGGCTATGAGCAGTTCTTC. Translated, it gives CASSKGRGYEQFF.

CDR3 in amino acids: CASRASGEGEKLFF. The CDR3 region has the DNA TGTGCCAGCAGGGCCTCAGGGGAGGGGGAAAAACTGTTTTTT. V is TRBV28 and J is TRBJ1-4; D is possibly TRBD1 (6 bases). From germline, CDR1 is MDHEN and CDR2 SYDVKM. This CDR3 has 14 amino acids. Trimming pared 6 bases from V and 8 bases from J, leaving 16 bases between.

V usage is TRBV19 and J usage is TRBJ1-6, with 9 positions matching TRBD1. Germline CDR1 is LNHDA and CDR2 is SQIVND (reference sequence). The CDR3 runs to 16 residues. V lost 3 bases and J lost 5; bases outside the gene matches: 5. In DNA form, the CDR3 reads TGTGCCAGTAGTATGGACAGGGGTCGACATAATTCACCCCTCCACTTT. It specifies CASSMDRGRHNSPLHF.

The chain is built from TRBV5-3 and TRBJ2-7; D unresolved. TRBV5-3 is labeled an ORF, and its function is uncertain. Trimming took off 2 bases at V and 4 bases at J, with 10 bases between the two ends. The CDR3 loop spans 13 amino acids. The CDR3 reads CARSLGKFYEQYF. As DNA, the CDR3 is TGTGCCAGAAGCTTAGGCAAATTTTACGAGCAGTACTTC.

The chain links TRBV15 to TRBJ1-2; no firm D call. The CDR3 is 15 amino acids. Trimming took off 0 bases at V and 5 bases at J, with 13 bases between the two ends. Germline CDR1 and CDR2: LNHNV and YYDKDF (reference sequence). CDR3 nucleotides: TGTGCCACCAGCAGAGATAAGGCCAGTACTTATGGCTACACCTTC. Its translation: CATSRDKASTYGYTF.

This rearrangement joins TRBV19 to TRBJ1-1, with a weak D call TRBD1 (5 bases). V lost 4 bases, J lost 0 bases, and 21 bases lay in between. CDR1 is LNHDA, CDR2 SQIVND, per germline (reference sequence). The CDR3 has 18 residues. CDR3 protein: CASSSSRGMILMNTEAFF. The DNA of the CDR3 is TGTGCCAGTAGTAGCTCTCGGGGGATGATTTTAATGAACACTGAAGCTTTCTTT. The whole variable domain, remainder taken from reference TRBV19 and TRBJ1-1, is DGGITQSPKYLFRKEGQNVTLSCEQNLNHDAMYWYRQDPGQGLRLIYYSQIVNDFQKGDIAEGYSVSREKKESFPLTVTSAQKNPTAFYLCASSSSRGMILMNTEAFFGQGTRLTVV.

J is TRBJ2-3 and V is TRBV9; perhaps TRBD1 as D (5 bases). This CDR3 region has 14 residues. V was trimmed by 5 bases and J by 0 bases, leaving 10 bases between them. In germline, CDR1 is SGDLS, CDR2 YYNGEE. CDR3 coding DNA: TGTGCCAGCAGTGCAGGGTGGAGCACAGATACGCAGTATTTT. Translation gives CASSAGWSTDTQYF.

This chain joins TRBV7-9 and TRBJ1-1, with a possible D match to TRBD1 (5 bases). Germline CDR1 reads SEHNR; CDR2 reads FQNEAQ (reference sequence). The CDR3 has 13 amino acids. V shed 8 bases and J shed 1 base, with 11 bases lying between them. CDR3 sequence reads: CASDSGSNTEAFF. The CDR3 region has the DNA TGTGCCAGCGACTCAGGGTCGAACACTGAAGCTTTCTTT.